The 14 T cell receptor beta chains in this list originate from one sample, sequenced in a study of blood T cell repertoires in COVID-19. TCRdb's table, derived via immunoSEQ multiplex PCR, lists solely in-frame clones and lacks some. The repertoire includes 200,000 to 250,000 clones, around 83% of them detected once, and roughly 10% sits in the top ten. The sequenced sample consisted of peripheral blood. The receptors originated from a woman aged 50 to 60 with COVID-19, enrolled during active disease.

The chain has TRBV5-6 and TRBJ1-4; 7 bases are shared with TRBD1. This CDR3 has 15 residues. Germline V gene lookup returns CDR1 SGHDT and CDR2 YYEEEE. V shed 3 bases and J 5 bases; nucleotides not matched to a gene: 7. The CDR3: CASSYYRGRNEKLFF. Written as DNA, the CDR3 is TGTGCCAGCAGCTACTACAGGGGCCGCAATGAAAAACTGTTTTTT.

J is TRBJ2-5 and V is TRBV7-6, with 9 positions matching TRBD1. Trimming at V came to 4 bases and at J to 1 base, leaving 19 bases not matched to a gene. The CDR3 has 20 residues. Germline values: CDR1 SGHVS, CDR2 FNYEAQ. The CDR3 protein is CASSYGPRTGVGPVQETQYF. CDR3 DNA: TGTGCCAGCAGCTACGGGCCTCGGACAGGGGTAGGGCCGGTCCAAGAGACCCAGTACTTC.

The J gene is TRBJ2-7, the V gene TRBV19; possibly TRBD1 for D (6 bases). This CDR3 contains 14 residues. V lost 4 bases to trimming and J lost 4 bases, with 14 bases between them. In germline, CDR1 is LNHDA, CDR2 SQIVND (reference sequence). The CDR3 region has the DNA TGTGCCAGTAGTACAGGGACAAATCCGTACGAGCAGTACGTC. Amino acid sequence: CASSTGTNPYEQYV.

The chain recombines TRBV19 with TRBJ2-1; perhaps TRBD2 as D (5 bases). V lost 3 bases and J 6 bases, leaving 18 bases between the germline ends. In germline, CDR1 is LNHDA, CDR2 SQIVND (reference sequence). The CDR3 sequence is 16 residues long. This CDR3 is CASSISVLDRGNEQFF. CDR3 sequence (DNA): TGTGCCAGTAGTATTAGTGTGCTAGATCGGGGCAATGAGCAGTTCTTC.

The V and J genes are TRBV10-1 and TRBJ1-1, with D possibly being TRBD1 (6 bases). CDR3 length equals 12 residues. Germline V gives CDR1 WNHNN, CDR2 SYGVQD (reference sequence). Trimming removed 3 bases from V and 7 bases from J, with 9 bases in between. CDR3 residues: CASSEGGYEAFF. The CDR3 DNA follows: TGCGCCAGCAGTGAAGGGGGTTATGAAGCTTTCTTT.

The chain is built from TRBV20-1 and TRBJ2-2; the D is unclear. V was trimmed by 3 bases and J by 3 bases, leaving 17 bases between them. There are 16 residues in the CDR3. The germline V gene has CDR1 DFQATT and CDR2 SNEGSKA (reference sequence). DNA of the CDR3: TGCAGTGCTAGTTTCTTCACTGGGCCCTACACCGGGGAGCTGTTTTTT. Its translation is CSASFFTGPYTGELFF.

The V and J genes are TRBV19 and TRBJ2-7; 7 nucleotides line up with TRBD2. The V gene's germline CDR1 is LNHDA and CDR2 SQIVND (reference sequence). The CDR3 covers 15 residues. The J segment lost 2 bases and the V segment lost 5 bases, leaving 9 bases of the junction unmatched. This chain's CDR3 is CASSPTGGFTYEQYF. CDR3 nucleotide sequence: TGTGCCAGTAGTCCGACGGGAGGATTTACCTACGAGCAGTACTTC.

The chain employs TRBV4-3 and TRBJ2-7; weak D call: TRBD1 (5 bases). The CDR3 is 16 residues long. V shed 0 bases and J shed 2 bases, with 14 bases lying between them. Looked up from germline, CDR1 is LGHNA and CDR2 is YSLEER. CDR3 DNA sequence: TGCGCCAGCAGCCAAGATGAGGATAGGGGCGCCTACGAGCAGTACTTC. Translation: CASSQDEDRGAYEQYF.

The chain employs TRBV27 and TRBJ2-7; 7 bases agree with TRBD1. Germline CDR1 is MNHEY and CDR2 is SMNVEV (reference sequence). V dropped 6 bases and J dropped 0; count of bases not matched to a gene: 2. This CDR3 region has 13 residues. The CDR3 sequence is CASSDRASYEQYF. The CDR3 DNA reads as TGTGCCAGCAGCGACAGGGCCTCCTACGAGCAGTACTTC.

The chain uses TRBV25-1 and TRBJ2-3, with D possibly matching TRBD1 (6 bases). This CDR3 is 16 amino acids long. Germline V CDR1 and CDR2: MGHDK, SYGVNS. Trimming took off 8 bases at V and 7 bases at J, with 25 bases between the two ends. The CDR3 DNA is TGTGCCAGCGGATCCCAGGACAGAGCATCCATTCATACGCAGTATTTT. Its protein product is CASGSQDRASIHTQYF.

As for this clone: Germline and junction disagree at one end, which may indicate a read error. This chain uses TRBV14 with TRBJ2-3; tentative D call: TRBD2 (5 bases). The germline gives CDR1 SGHDN, CDR2 FVKESK. The CDR3 runs to 16 residues. CDR3 DNA: TGTGCCAGCAGCCAAGATGCGGGTTTGAGCAGAGATACGCAGTATTTT. Translated: CASSQDAGLSRDTQYF.

This chain uses TRBV2 with TRBJ1-3; D is unresolved. With 1 base removed from V and 0 bases from J, the gap between germline ends came to 10 bases. Per germline, CDR1 SNHLY and CDR2 FYNNEI. This CDR3 contains 16 residues. The CDR3 region is CASSEGRASSGNTIYF. The CDR3 nucleotides read TGTGCCAGCAGTGAAGGGCGGGCGAGCTCTGGAAACACCATATATTTT.

There are a few counts of this clone. V is TRBV20-1 and J is TRBJ1-1, with a tentative D call TRBD1 (5 bases). Germline lookup yields CDR1 DFQATT and CDR2 SNEGSKA (reference sequence). CDR3 length: 10 amino acids. The V end lost 4 bases, the J end lost 9 bases, and 9 bases lay between the germline ends. This CDR3 reads CSAMRQKAFF. CDR3 bases: TGCAGTGCTATGCGACAGAAAGCTTTCTTT.

This clone was counted once. This chain joins TRBV11-3 and TRBJ1-2; TRBD1 matches at 10 bases. This CDR3 has 16 residues. CDR1 SGHNT and CDR2 YENEEA come from the germline V gene. The trim removed 3 bases at V and 6 bases at J, leaving 10 bases unmatched. In nucleotides, the CDR3 is TGTGCCAGCAGCTTCCGCCGGACAGGGGGGTCTAATGGCTACACCTTC. Translation: CASSFRRTGGSNGYTF.